This TCR beta chain was retrieved from a study of T cells expressing NK-cell markers. On the study more broadly: Researchers got TCR beta repertoires out of sorted CD3+CD56+NKG2C+, CD3+CD56+NKG2C- and CD3+CD56-NKG2C+ T cells.

Looked up from germline, CDR1 is MNHEY and CDR2 is SVGAGI. This CDR3 contains 17 residues. Using the 5' RACE reads, TCRdb records one entry per CDR3 protein without DNA. This repertoire comprises about 460,000 distinct CDR3 sequences; its ten largest clones make up 1.4%. V is TRBV6-5 and J is TRBJ2-1; TCRdb names TRBD2, which stays unverified in the absence of DNA. The sequencing sample was made of blood T cells: a sorted CD56 or NKG2C T cell subset, CD4+ or CD8+ T cells, or bulk PBMC T cells (not recorded which). The origin of this receptor is a woman in her 50s in good health. This CDR3 reads CASSTGVVAGNYNEQFF.